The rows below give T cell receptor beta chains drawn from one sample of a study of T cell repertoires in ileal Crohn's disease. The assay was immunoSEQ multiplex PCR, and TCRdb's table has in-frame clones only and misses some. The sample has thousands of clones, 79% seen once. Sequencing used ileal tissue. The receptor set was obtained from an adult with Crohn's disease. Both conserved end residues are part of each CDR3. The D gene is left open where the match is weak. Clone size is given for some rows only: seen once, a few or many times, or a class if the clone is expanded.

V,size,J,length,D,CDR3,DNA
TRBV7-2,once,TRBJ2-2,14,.,CASSGYEGHGELFF,TGTGCCAGCAGCGGATATGAGGGACACGGGGAGCTGTTTTTT
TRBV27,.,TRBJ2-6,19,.,CASSLMSSGRGSGANVLTF,TGTGCCAGCAGTTTAATGTCCAGCGGCAGGGGCTCTGGGGCCAACGTCCTGACTTTC
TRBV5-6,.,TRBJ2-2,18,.,CASSLANTEISNTGELFF,TGTGCCAGCAGCTTGGCCAATACAGAGATCTCGAACACCGGGGAGCTGTTTTTT
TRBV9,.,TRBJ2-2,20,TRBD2,CASSVAGTSGRAVDTGELFF,TGTGCCAGCAGCGTAGCCGGGACTAGCGGGAGGGCCGTCGACACCGGGGAGCTGTTTTTT
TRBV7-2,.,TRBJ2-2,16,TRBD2,CASSLDAGVRPGELFF,TGTGCCAGCAGCTTAGATGCGGGAGTTCGGCCCGGGGAGCTGTTTTTT
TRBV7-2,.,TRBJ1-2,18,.,CASSCVLRIKPRGYGYTF,TGTGCCAGCAGCTGTGTCTTAAGAATTAAGCCGCGAGGCTATGGCTACACCTTC
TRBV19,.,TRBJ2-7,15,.,CASSQLGSLSGEQYF,TGTGCCAGTAGTCAGTTGGGGAGTTTATCAGGCGAGCAGTACTTC
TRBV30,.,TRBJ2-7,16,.,CAWSVMSSGLYYEQYF,TGTGCCTGGAGTGTCATGAGTTCAGGACTTTACTACGAGCAGTACTTC
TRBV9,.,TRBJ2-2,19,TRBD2,CASSASWTSGIWQSGELFF,TGTGCCAGCAGCGCCTCCTGGACTAGCGGGATTTGGCAATCCGGGGAGCTGTTTTTT
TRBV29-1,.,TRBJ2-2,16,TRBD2,CSVYLAGVGYTGELFF,TGCAGCGTCTACCTAGCGGGAGTCGGGTACACCGGGGAGCTGTTTTTT
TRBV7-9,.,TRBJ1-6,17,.,CASSLARPDAYNSPLHF,TGTGCCAGCAGCTTAGCGAGGCCAGACGCCTATAATTCACCCCTCCACTTT
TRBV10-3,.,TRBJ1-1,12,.,CATSLLSTEAFF,TGTGCCACGAGCCTGTTAAGCACTGAAGCTTTCTTT
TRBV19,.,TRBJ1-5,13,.,CASRQAGDQPQHF,TGTGCCAGTAGACAGGCTGGCGATCAGCCCCAGCATTTT
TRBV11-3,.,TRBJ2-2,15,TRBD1,CASSPGTGDTGELFF,TGTGCCAGCAGCCCGGGGACAGGGGACACCGGGGAGCTGTTTTTT